The clone carrying this T cell receptor (beta chain) was seen at least ten times. Its antigen is not known. Patients had received no treatment of any kind before thyroid surgery. Germline CDR1 reads ENHRY; CDR2 reads SYGVKD. This CDR3 has 15 residues. Losses at the gene ends were 5 bases for V and 9 bases for J; bases not matched to a gene: 7. The data stem from a study of metastatic and nonmetastatic thyroid tumors. Overall study: Thyroid patients, malignant and benign, had repertoires compared across blood and tumor or nodule tissue.

TCRdb recomputed clones from the PCR reads via MiXCR. The sample records about 22,000 clones, around 19% being singletons. Whole-study findings and limits: Within blood and tumor, benign nodules reportedly had significantly lower TCR beta diversity than malignant thyroid tumors did.

The chain is built from TRBV10-3 and TRBJ1-6, with 10 bases lining up with TRBD1. The source of this sequence is a male donor with papillary thyroid cancer or a benign thyroid nodule (not recorded which). Some clones in this sample may be carry-over from other donors' samples. The sequenced material came from adjacent normal tissue. The CDR3: CAISPGTGDVSPLHF. The CDR3 nucleotides read TGTGCCATCAGTCCCGGGACAGGGGACGTTTCACCCCTCCACTTT.